These 10 T cell receptor beta chains were sequenced from one sample in a study of CD4+ T cells in melanoma. TCRdb's copy holds only in-frame clones and misses some; the assay was immunoSEQ multiplex PCR. The data show roughly 120,000 clones, approximately 90% seen once. The material sequenced was peripheral blood. The receptors were gathered from a human donor with melanoma.

The chain is built from TRBV30 and TRBJ1-2; D is possibly TRBD1 (5 bases). The germline V gene encodes CDR1 GTSNPN and CDR2 SVGIG (reference sequence). The CDR3 is 13 amino acids. CDR3 sequence reads: CATRGTRNYGYTF. The CDR3 coding sequence is TGTGCTACTCGGGGGACCCGAAACTATGGCTACACCTTC.

J is TRBJ2-3 and V is TRBV27; D not certain. The CDR3 has 13 residues. Per the germline V gene, CDR1 is MNHEY and CDR2 is SMNVEV (reference sequence). Trimming cost V 9 bases and J 6 bases, with 16 bases left between them. CDR3 sequence (DNA): TGTGCCAGGACACCCAGACGTAAGGATACGCAGTATTTT. This translates into CARTPRRKDTQYF.

The gene calls are TRBV6-5 and TRBJ2-1, with a tentative D call TRBD1 (6 bases). Trimming cost V 6 bases and J 3 bases, with 9 bases left between them. The CDR3 covers 13 residues. CDR1 is MNHEY, CDR2 SVGAGI, per germline. The CDR3 region is CASRPRGYNEQFF. The CDR3 region has the DNA TGTGCCAGCAGGCCCAGGGGCTACAATGAGCAGTTCTTC.

V and J are TRBV5-1 and TRBJ1-1; the D is unclear. CDR1 SGHRS and CDR2 YFSETQ come from the germline V gene. The CDR3 sequence is 13 residues long. V lost 4 bases to trimming and J lost 1 base, with 8 bases between them. The CDR3: CASSGGSNTEAFF. CDR3 sequence (DNA): TGCGCCAGCAGCGGTGGTTCGAACACTGAAGCTTTCTTT. The complete variable domain, with remaining parts taken from reference TRBV5-1 and TRBJ1-1, reads KAGVTQTPRYLIKTRGQQVTLSCSPISGHRSVSWYQQTPGQGLQFLFEYFSETQRNKGNFPGRFSGRQFSNSRSEMNVSTLELGDSALYLCASSGGSNTEAFFGQGTRLTVV.

The J gene is TRBJ1-5, the V gene TRBV27, with a weak D call TRBD1 (5 bases). The CDR3 covers 13 residues. CDR1 is MNHEY and CDR2 is SMNVEV in the germline V gene (reference sequence). V lost 6 bases and J lost 7, with 13 bases in between. The DNA of the CDR3 is TGTGCCAGCAGGGGGACGGGCGGGCAGCCCCAGCATTTT. Its protein is CASRGTGGQPQHF.

This chain connects TRBV29-1 to TRBJ1-1; tentatively, D is TRBD1 (5 bases). Trimming removed 5 bases from V and 1 base from J, with 8 bases in between. Germline CDR1 reads SQVTM; CDR2 reads ANQGSEA. The CDR3 consists of 12 residues. The CDR3 is CSVSGQNTEAFF. CDR3 sequence (DNA): TGCAGCGTTAGCGGACAGAACACTGAAGCTTTCTTT. The full variable domain, completed using reference TRBV29-1 and TRBJ1-1, is SAVISQKPSRDICQRGTSLTIQCQVDSQVTMMFWYRQQPGQSLTLIATANQGSEATYESGFVIDKFPISRPNLTFSTLTVSNMSPEDSSIYLCSVSGQNTEAFFGQGTRLTVV.

The chain employs TRBV9 and TRBJ2-1, with 8 bases identical to TRBD1. The junction had 7 bases not matched to a gene; V was cut back by 0 bases and J by 5 bases. From germline, CDR1 is SGDLS and CDR2 YYNGEE. This CDR3 spans 16 amino acids. The CDR3: CASSVAGTGSHNEQFF. The CDR3 DNA reads TGTGCCAGCAGCGTAGCTGGGACAGGCTCTCACAATGAGCAGTTCTTC.

This clone is a singleton in its sample. The rearrangement joins TRBV7-2 to TRBJ1-3, with unresolved D. The CDR3 is made up of 13 amino acids. Trimming shortened V by 1 base and J by 4 bases, and 5 bases separated the two germline ends. CDR1 is SGHTA, CDR2 FQGNSA, per germline. CDR3 region: CASSLGVGNTIYF. The DNA of the CDR3 is TGTGCCAGCAGCTTAGGGGTGGGAAACACCATATATTTT.

V usage is TRBV18 and J usage is TRBJ1-4, with a possible D match to TRBD1 (6 bases). Looked up from germline, CDR1 is KGHSH and CDR2 is LQKENI. There are 17 residues in the CDR3. V dropped 3 bases and J dropped 2 bases, with 16 bases sitting between them. The CDR3 spells CASSPYGPGATNEKLFF. The DNA of the CDR3 is TGTGCCAGCTCACCTTACGGACCGGGGGCCACTAATGAAAAACTGTTTTTT. Full variable domain (missing parts from reference TRBV18 and TRBJ1-4): NAGVMQNPRHLVRRRGQEARLRCSPMKGHSHVYWYRQLPEEGLKFMVYLQKENIIDESGMPKERFSAEFPKEGPSILRIQQVVRGDSAAYFCASSPYGPGATNEKLFFGSGTQLSVL.

The chain employs TRBV19 and TRBJ2-1; possibly TRBD1 for D (5 bases). Germline CDR1 reads LNHDA; CDR2 reads SQIVND (reference sequence). This CDR3 is built from 13 residues. V was clipped by 4 bases and J by 3 bases, with 7 bases between them. The CDR3 nucleotides read TGTGCCAGTAGTAAAGGGGTCTACAATGAGCAGTTCTTC. Amino acids: CASSKGVYNEQFF.